These T cell receptor beta chains were read from a single sample in a study of cytomegalovirus exposure and HLA in healthy donors. TCRdb's table, derived via immunoSEQ multiplex PCR, lists solely in-frame clones and lacks some. The repertoire holds some 170,000 clones, about 86% seen once, with roughly 1.4% in the top ten. Sequenced input: PBMCs. These receptor sequences come from a woman in her 30s in good health and CMV-seronegative. Each CDR3 is given with its conserved first and last residue. D genes are given only for firm matches. Clone size is shown for a subset of rows, as once, few, many or a class of expanded clone.

v_gene	d_gene	abundance	j_gene	CDR3aa	CDR3nt
TRBV7-6	TRBD1	.	TRBJ1-5	CASSLALQGTGNQPQHF	TGTGCCAGCAGCTTAGCTTTACAGGGGACAGGCAATCAGCCCCAGCATTTT
TRBV7-6	TRBD2	.	TRBJ2-3	CASSLGTSGGQKRDTQYF	TGTGCCAGCAGCCTCGGGACTAGCGGGGGGCAAAAGAGAGATACGCAGTATTTT
TRBV30	.	.	TRBJ1-2	CATSDSYGYTF	TGTGCCACCTCGGACAGCTATGGCTACACCTTC
TRBV4-1	TRBD1	.	TRBJ2-7	CASSHSGTGTYEQYF	TGCGCCAGCAGTCATTCCGGGACAGGGACCTACGAGCAGTACTTC
TRBV25-1	.	.	TRBJ2-5	CASSTSAGPQETQYF	TGTGCCAGCAGTACCTCCGCAGGGCCCCAAGAGACCCAGTACTTC
TRBV5-8	TRBD1	.	TRBJ2-3	CASSVGTGGWSTDTQYF	TGTGCCAGCAGCGTCGGGACAGGGGGATGGAGCACAGATACGCAGTATTTT
TRBV27	.	.	TRBJ1-1	CASSFTGVNTEAFF	TGTGCCAGCAGTTTTACGGGAGTGAACACTGAAGCTTTCTTT
TRBV5-1	.	few	TRBJ2-7	CASSLAWEEQYF	TGCGCCAGCAGCTTGGCCTGGGAGGAGCAGTACTTC
TRBV6-5	TRBD1	.	TRBJ1-1	CASSIGQENTEAFF	TGTGCCAGCAGTATCGGACAGGAGAACACTGAAGCTTTCTTT
TRBV7-8	.	.	TRBJ1-1	CASSRTQSNAEAFF	TGTGCCAGCAGCCGGACACAAAGCAACGCTGAAGCTTTCTTT
TRBV7-8	.	once	TRBJ2-7	CASSSTGTYYEQYF	TGTGCCAGCAGCTCTACCGGGACTTACTACGAGCAGTACTTC
TRBV6-1	.	.	TRBJ2-2	CASSEVGGQVRTGELFF	TGTGCCAGCAGTGAAGTGGGGGGGCAGGTGAGGACCGGGGAGCTGTTTTTT
TRBV6-1	TRBD1	.	TRBJ1-1	CASSGTGTGAAGYTEAFF	TGTGCCAGCAGTGGTACCGGGACAGGGGCGGCGGGTTACACTGAAGCTTTCTTT
TRBV5-1	TRBD2	once	TRBJ2-3	CASGRGGGDTQYF	TGCGCCAGCGGGAGAGGCGGGGGAGATACGCAGTATTTT
TRBV5-4	.	.	TRBJ1-2	CASSPREAVTYGYTF	TGTGCCAGCAGCCCCCGGGAGGCCGTAACCTATGGCTACACCTTC
TRBV6-5	.	few	TRBJ1-6	CASSYSRSGNSPLHF	TGTGCCAGCAGTTACTCACGGTCTGGTAATTCACCCCTCCACTTT
TRBV27	.	.	TRBJ1-1	CASRRGAGRDTEAFF	TGTGCCAGCAGGCGGGGGGCGGGTAGGGACACTGAAGCTTTCTTT
TRBV7-6	.	.	TRBJ1-5	CASSAHPSAGGDQPQHF	TGTGCCAGCAGCGCACACCCCAGTGCGGGGGGGGATCAGCCCCAGCATTTT
TRBV4-1	.	.	TRBJ2-2	CASSQVPGGTGELFF	TGCGCCAGCAGCCAAGTCCCAGGTGGAACCGGGGAGCTGTTTTTT
TRBV7-6	TRBD1	.	TRBJ2-5	CASSPLGQGSRQETQYF	TGTGCCAGCAGCCCACTCGGACAGGGATCCCGCCAAGAGACCCAGTACTTC
TRBV13	TRBD1	.	TRBJ1-1	CATGTGAFMNTEAFF	TGTGCCACCGGGACAGGGGCCTTCATGAACACTGAAGCTTTCTTT
TRBV20-1	.	.	TRBJ1-1	CSARQNTEAFF	TGCAGTGCTAGACAGAACACTGAAGCTTTCTTT
TRBV30	TRBD1	once	TRBJ1-4	CAWSLFGTGINEKLFF	TGTGCCTGGAGTCTTTTTGGGACAGGGATCAATGAAAAACTGTTTTTT
TRBV27	TRBD1	.	TRBJ1-6	CASRPTGGGLPLHF	TGTGCCAGCAGGCCGACAGGGGGTGGCCTGCCCCTCCACTTT
TRBV4-2	.	.	TRBJ1-1	CASSLTVNTEAFF	TGTGCCAGCAGCCTGACAGTGAACACTGAAGCTTTCTTT
TRBV10-3	TRBD1	.	TRBJ1-5	CAIRDGQGDQDSNQPQHF	TGTGCCATCAGGGATGGACAGGGGGATCAGGATAGCAATCAGCCCCAGCATTTT
TRBV7-9	TRBD1	.	TRBJ2-2	CASSLVQGGPSELFF	TGTGCCAGCAGCTTAGTACAGGGGGGTCCCTCGGAGCTGTTTTTT
TRBV7-9	TRBD1	.	TRBJ2-3	CASSPGSRTGYTQYF	TGTGCCAGCAGCCCCGGAAGTCGGACAGGTTATACGCAGTATTTT
TRBV5-5	.	.	TRBJ1-5	CASSLRDTYNQPQHF	TGTGCCAGCAGCCTCCGGGACACTTACAATCAGCCCCAGCATTTT
TRBV27	TRBD1	.	TRBJ1-1	CASSLGTASFLEAFF	TGTGCCAGCAGTCTCGGGACAGCGTCTTTCTTAGAAGCTTTCTTT
TRBV6-6	TRBD1	.	TRBJ2-7	CASRDRGVYEQYF	TGTGCCAGCAGGGACAGGGGGGTCTACGAGCAGTACTTC
TRBV5-1	.	.	TRBJ2-2	CASSFERSENTGELFF	TGCGCCAGCAGTTTTGAGCGCTCAGAGAACACCGGGGAGCTGTTTTTT
TRBV12-5	TRBD1	few	TRBJ1-5	CASGLYLTGFADQPQHF	TGTGCTAGTGGTTTGTACCTGACAGGGTTTGCAGATCAGCCCCAGCATTTT
TRBV7-9	.	.	TRBJ2-2	CASSSFPGNTGELFF	TGTGCCAGCAGCTCGTTTCCAGGGAACACCGGGGAGCTGTTTTTT
TRBV6-5	.	.	TRBJ2-7	CASSYRQGRDEQYF	TGTGCCAGCAGTTACCGGCAGGGTAGGGACGAGCAGTACTTC
TRBV4-1	TRBD1	.	TRBJ1-1	CASTTTDRMRAFF	TGCGCCAGTACTACCACGGACAGGATGAGGGCTTTCTTT
TRBV5-6	TRBD1	once	TRBJ1-5	CASSGGQGDQPQHF	TGTGCCAGCAGCGGGGGACAGGGAGATCAGCCCCAGCATTTT
TRBV5-4	.	once	TRBJ1-1	CASSLGGEAFF	TGTGCCAGCAGCCTAGGGGGTGAAGCTTTCTTT
TRBV6-1	TRBD1	few	TRBJ1-3	CASSAGTGGNTIYF	TGTGCCAGCAGCGCCGGGACAGGGGGAAACACCATATATTTT
TRBV4-2	TRBD2	.	TRBJ2-1	CASSQVFELTWTSGGHNEQFF	TGTGCCAGCAGCCAAGTCTTCGAATTAACGTGGACTAGCGGGGGTCACAATGAGCAGTTCTTC
TRBV2	.	few	TRBJ1-2	CASARTESYGYTF	TGTGCCAGCGCAAGGACAGAGAGCTATGGCTACACCTTC
TRBV2	TRBD1	.	TRBJ2-7	CASSDSGQGATWAQYF	TGTGCCAGCAGTGACTCGGGACAGGGGGCTACTTGGGCGCAGTACTTC
TRBV4-1	.	.	TRBJ2-7	CASSQGGAYEQYF	TGCGCCAGCAGCCAAGGGGGGGCCTACGAGCAGTACTTC
TRBV7-8	.	.	TRBJ2-4	CASSAGLQGGVNIQYF	TGTGCCAGCAGCGCGGGACTACAGGGGGGTGTTAACATTCAGTACTTC
TRBV27	TRBD1	.	TRBJ2-7	CASSFGGTGLNEQYF	TGTGCCAGCAGTTTTGGTGGGACAGGGCTTAACGAGCAGTACTTC